This T cell receptor beta chain came from a study of blood T cell repertoires in COVID-19. For the study at large: Specimens from acute and convalescent COVID-19 originated in the United States, Italy and Spain. PBMCs, B-cell-depleted T cells, or T cells were the source of the cDNA or gDNA that made up the material.

CDR1 and CDR2 from the germline V gene are LGHDT and YNNKEL (reference sequence). Trimming left V 2 bases short and J 1 base short, with 8 bases between. CDR3 length equals 14 residues. Methods used by the authors: Amplification of reference gene primers provided the estimated nucleated cell counts. Sequenced by immunoSEQ multiplex PCR; TCRdb stores in-frame clones only, minus some. V, J and clone size are those of that table, while D and trimming were read from the DNA. This table has approximately 61,000 clones, 80% to 90% appearing once. The sequenced sample consisted of peripheral blood. This chain uses TRBV3-1 (or the pseudogene TRBV3-2) with TRBJ1-1; TRBD1 is a possible D gene (5 bases). The receptor was derived from a woman older than 75 with active COVID-19. CDR3 in DNA: TGTGCCAGCAGCCAATACGGACAGAACACTGAAGCTTTCTTT. Translated: CASSQYGQNTEAFF.